This TCR beta chain came from a study of T cell changes during pregnancy in multiple sclerosis. Per germline, CDR1 MGHDK and CDR2 SYGVNS. The CDR3 runs to 15 residues. V lost 5 bases and J 0 bases, leaving 11 bases between the germline ends. The method was immunoSEQ multiplex PCR; TCRdb's version includes in-frame clones alone and lacks a portion of them. The table has roughly 37,000 clones, 92% seen once. This TCR was sampled from a female donor with multiple sclerosis, enrolled in a pregnancy study. Sequences were derived from CD8+ T cells from peripheral blood mononuclear cells, sampled before pregnancy. The rearrangement links TRBV25-1 to TRBJ2-1; weak D call: TRBD1 (6 bases). CDR3 amino acids: CASSPGQSSYNEQFF. CDR3 in DNA: TGTGCCAGCAGTCCCGGACAGAGCTCCTACAATGAGCAGTTCTTC.